Listed here are 10 T cell receptor beta chains from one sample, sequenced in a study of post-analysis software for immune sequencing data. The study's findings and limits: Patients had higher frequencies than controls of about five TRBV segments, including TRBV5-6, TRBV5-1 and TRBV20-1.

cDNA libraries for TCR beta contained unique molecular identifiers. TCRdb called the PCR reads again in MiXCR, with one record for every CDR3 protein. The sample lists some 890,000 distinct CDR3 sequences, roughly half occurring once. The antigens for these receptors are not known. The sample comprised blood. The receptor source for this set is a girl aged 5-17 years with multiple sclerosis.

The chain recombines TRBV7-2 with TRBJ2-5; TRBD2 aligns across 8 bases. This CDR3 contains 13 residues. Germline V gene lookup returns CDR1 SGHTA and CDR2 FQGNSA. Germline trimming cut 5 bases from V and 9 bases from J; bases unmatched to any gene: 8. CDR3 sequence: CASSNSGVGSQYF. Here the CDR3 DNA reads TGTGCCAGCAGCAATAGCGGGGTTGGGTCCCAGTACTTC.

The chain combines TRBV7-3 with TRBJ2-1; D perhaps matches TRBD2 (6 bases). Trimming pared 5 bases from V and 8 bases from J, leaving 16 bases between. CDR1 and CDR2 (germline): SGHTA, FQGTGA. This CDR3 contains 14 residues. Here the CDR3 DNA reads TGTGCCAGCAGCAGGGGACTCGGTAAGGATGAGCAGTTCTTC. The encoded protein is CASSRGLGKDEQFF.

A few counts support this clonotype. DNA for the CDR3: TGTGCCAGCACTCCACAGGGTATGGGGGAGCAGTTCTTC. Amino acids: CASTPQGMGEQFF. The rearrangement links TRBV2 to TRBJ2-1, with a possible D match to TRBD1 (6 bases). Trimming pared 7 bases from V and 10 bases from J, leaving 17 bases between. This CDR3 is 13 amino acids long. Germline loops: CDR1 SNHLY, CDR2 FYNNEI.

This rearrangement joins TRBV12-3 or TRBV12-4 to TRBJ2-7; 8 positions agree with TRBD1. The CDR3 totals 18 residues. Unmatched junction bases numbered 15, after V lost 1 base and J lost 4 bases. The CDR3 DNA is TGTGCCAGCAGTTTAGAGGAGTTGGGAGGACAGGGCGTGTACGAGCAGTACTTC. It codes for CASSLEELGGQGVYEQYF.

This rearrangement joins TRBV4-1 to TRBJ2-3; a possible D gene is TRBD2 (6 bases). V was shortened by 4 bases and J by 0 bases, with 14 bases between the two germline ends. This CDR3 comprises 16 residues. Germline CDR1 reads MGHRA; CDR2 reads YSYEKL. Here the CDR3 DNA reads TGCGCCAGCAGCCCTCACGGGACTCAGAGCACAGATACGCAGTATTTT. Amino acids: CASSPHGTQSTDTQYF.

This clonotype was observed once. The V gene is TRBV5-1, the J gene TRBJ2-1; tentatively, D is TRBD1 or TRBD2 (5 bases each). This CDR3 is 14 amino acids long. Germline V gene data show CDR1 as SGHRS and CDR2 as YFSETQ. V was clipped by 3 bases and J by 5 bases, with 12 bases between them. The CDR3 region is CASSSWDGNNEQFF. As DNA, the CDR3 is TGCGCCAGCAGCTCGTGGGACGGCAACAATGAGCAGTTCTTC. Complete variable domain (other parts from reference TRBV5-1 and TRBJ2-1): KAGVTQTPRYLIKTRGQQVTLSCSPISGHRSVSWYQQTPGQGLQFLFEYFSETQRNKGNFPGRFSGRQFSNSRSEMNVSTLELGDSALYLCASSSWDGNNEQFFGPGTRLTVL.

About this clonotype: Since a much larger clone is just one base distant, this may be a read error. The chain joins TRBV20-1 to TRBJ2-1; 8 bases fit TRBD2. V was clipped by 4 bases and J by 8 bases; unmatched bases: 7. The CDR3 runs to 13 residues. CDR1 DFQATT and CDR2 SNEGSKA come from the germline V gene (reference sequence). CDR3 region: CSAMTSDYDEQFF. CDR3 DNA: TGCAGTGCTATGACTAGCGATTACGATGAGCAGTTCTTC.

The chain employs TRBV13 and TRBJ2-4; tentatively, D is TRBD2 (6 bases). Judging by the DNA end, TRBJ2-5 fits better; the J call may be wrong. The CDR3 extends over 14 amino acids. Per germline, CDR1 PRHDT and CDR2 FYEKMQ (reference sequence). This CDR3 is CASSSSTRLETQYF. The CDR3 coding sequence is TGTGCCAGCAGCTCCTCGACTAGATTGGAGACCCAGTACTTC.

The genes are TRBV10-3 and TRBJ1-5; maybe TRBD1 (6 bases). This CDR3 has 14 residues. Germline lookup yields CDR1 ENHRY and CDR2 SYGVKD. The V end was cut by 4 bases, the J end by 5 bases, with 12 bases between. The CDR3 sequence is CAISGDTRYQPQHF. CDR3 in DNA: TGTGCCATCAGTGGGGACACCCGTTATCAGCCCCAGCATTTT.

Comments on this clonotype: Since the CDR3 does not end with the conserved phenylalanine or tryptophan, this likely comes from a read error. The chain uses TRBV9 and TRBJ2-3; the match to TRBD1 covers 10 bases. Germline lookup yields CDR1 SGDLS and CDR2 YYNGEE. This CDR3 has 16 residues. J was trimmed by 6 bases and V by 0 bases; bases with no gene match: 7. The CDR3 nucleotides are TGTGCCAGCAGCGTAGTCGGGGACAGGGGTATTGATACGCAGTATGTT. Translated: CASSVVGDRGIDTQYV.